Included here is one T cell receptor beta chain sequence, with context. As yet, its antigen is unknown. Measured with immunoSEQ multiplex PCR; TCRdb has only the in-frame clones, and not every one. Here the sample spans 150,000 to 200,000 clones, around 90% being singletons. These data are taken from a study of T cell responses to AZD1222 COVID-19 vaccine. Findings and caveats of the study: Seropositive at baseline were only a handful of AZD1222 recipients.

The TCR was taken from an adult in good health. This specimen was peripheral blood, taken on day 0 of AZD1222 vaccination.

CDR3 nucleotide sequence: TGTGCCAGCAGCTTAGTCGAGGAGGTCAGGGGCAATCAGCCCCAGCATTTT. Its translation is CASSLVEEVRGNQPQHF. The V gene is TRBV11-3, the J gene TRBJ1-5; D might be TRBD1 (5 bases). V was trimmed by 1 base and J by 2 bases, leaving 15 bases between them. The CDR3 length is 17 residues. Germline V lookup: CDR1 SGHNT, CDR2 YENEEA.